These T cell receptor beta chains were read from a single sample in a study of blood T cell repertoires in COVID-19. Assay used: immunoSEQ multiplex PCR; TCRdb lists only in-frame clones, some missing. The repertoire includes about 190,000 clones, 75% to 90% of them detected once, and about 1.1% sits in the top ten. The sequencing input was peripheral blood. The source of these receptors is a man aged 30 to 45 with acute or convalescent COVID-19. The CDR3 runs from the conserved cysteine through the conserved F or W. Where a row states a size, it is once, few, many or the class of an expanded clone; other rows omit it.

clone size: -; J gene: TRBJ1-2; V gene: TRBV18; CDR3 protein: CASSDRPEGGTF
clone size: -; J gene: TRBJ2-5; V gene: TRBV7-9; CDR3 protein: CASSFREQETQYF
clone size: few; J gene: TRBJ1-5; V gene: TRBV5-6; CDR3 protein: CASSLGTGGGYSNQPQHF
clone size: -; J gene: TRBJ2-3; V gene: TRBV11-2; CDR3 protein: CASRYSGTSTDTQYF
clone size: -; J gene: TRBJ1-6; V gene: TRBV28; CDR3 protein: CASSAFGSNSPLHF
clone size: -; J gene: TRBJ2-6; V gene: TRBV7-3; CDR3 protein: CASSPAGAGGANVLTF
clone size: -; J gene: TRBJ1-2; V gene: TRBV28; CDR3 protein: CASSQGQGRDYGYTF
clone size: few; J gene: TRBJ1-2; V gene: TRBV9; CDR3 protein: CASSVDQGFYGYTF
clone size: -; J gene: TRBJ2-3; V gene: TRBV18; CDR3 protein: CASSPSVRGAGTDTQYF
clone size: -; J gene: TRBJ1-5; V gene: TRBV30; CDR3 protein: CAWSVAGFNQPQHF
clone size: -; J gene: TRBJ1-6; V gene: TRBV5-1; CDR3 protein: CASSPAGTGGGYSPLHF
clone size: -; J gene: TRBJ1-1; V gene: TRBV29-1; CDR3 protein: CSPGRRDTEAFF
clone size: -; J gene: TRBJ2-3; V gene: TRBV7-3; CDR3 protein: CASSLFFRSGSTDTQYF
clone size: -; J gene: TRBJ1-1; V gene: TRBV30; CDR3 protein: CAWSADRGPNTEAFF
clone size: -; J gene: TRBJ2-2; V gene: TRBV9; CDR3 protein: CASSVISSGTGELFF
clone size: -; J gene: TRBJ2-1; V gene: TRBV11-3; CDR3 protein: CASSVSGSKGKQFF
clone size: -; J gene: TRBJ1-5; V gene: TRBV5-1; CDR3 protein: CASRTGVPGQPQHF
clone size: -; J gene: TRBJ1-2; V gene: TRBV6-5; CDR3 protein: CASTPTNYNYGYTF
clone size: -; J gene: TRBJ2-3; V gene: TRBV10-3; CDR3 protein: CAISQAGFTDTQYF
clone size: -; J gene: TRBJ1-2; V gene: TRBV7-9; CDR3 protein: CASSDGTVYGYTF
clone size: once; J gene: TRBJ1-6; V gene: TRBV6-5; CDR3 protein: CASSPSYNSPLHF
clone size: -; J gene: TRBJ2-6; V gene: TRBV2; CDR3 protein: CASRWFGSNVLTF
clone size: once; J gene: TRBJ1-2; V gene: TRBV11-2; CDR3 protein: CASSPTPGSNYGYTF
clone size: -; J gene: TRBJ1-5; V gene: TRBV4-1; CDR3 protein: CASSQVAQDSNQPQHF
clone size: -; J gene: TRBJ2-5; V gene: TRBV5-4; CDR3 protein: CASSSGQSQETQYF
clone size: once; J gene: TRBJ2-7; V gene: TRBV19; CDR3 protein: CASSSGTSYEQYF
clone size: -; J gene: TRBJ1-4; V gene: TRBV10-1; CDR3 protein: CASSKTSGGPLFF
clone size: -; J gene: TRBJ1-4; V gene: TRBV5-1; CDR3 protein: CASSSSGSANEKLFF
clone size: -; J gene: TRBJ1-1; V gene: TRBV28; CDR3 protein: CASSLTGSAEAFF
clone size: once; J gene: TRBJ2-3; V gene: TRBV9; CDR3 protein: CASSAWEGGGPQYF